These 23 T cell receptor beta chains were all obtained from the same sample, sequenced in a study of blood T cell repertoires in COVID-19. Produced via immunoSEQ multiplex PCR; TCRdb's table is partial and in-frame only. The data contain about 280,000 clones, about 90% of them singletons. The sample comprised peripheral blood. The receptors derive from a woman younger than 45 who had recovered from COVID-19.

This chain links TRBV25-1 with TRBJ2-5, with 7 bases identical to TRBD2. The CDR3 extends over 17 amino acids. With V trimmed by 3 bases and J by 7 bases, 17 bases remained unmatched. The germline CDR1 and CDR2 sequences are MGHDK and SYGVNS. CDR3 sequence: CASSEGGGLSGGGTQYF. In nucleotides, the CDR3 is TGTGCCAGCAGTGAGGGAGGAGGGTTGAGTGGCGGGGGGACCCAGTACTTC.

The chain uses TRBV5-4 and TRBJ1-4; no firm D call. The CDR3 has 14 residues. CDR1 and CDR2 (germline): SGHNT, YYREEE (reference sequence). Trimming cost V 3 bases and J 7 bases, with 13 bases left between them. CDR3 region: CASSSTPAVEKLFF. The CDR3 DNA is TGTGCCAGCAGCTCGACCCCAGCGGTTGAAAAACTGTTTTTT. The variable domain in full, with the rest retrieved from reference TRBV5-4 and TRBJ1-4, is ETGVTQSPTHLIKTRGQQVTLRCSSQSGHNTVSWYQQALGQGPQFIFQYYREEENGRGNFPPRFSGLQFPNYSSELNVNALELDDSALYLCASSSTPAVEKLFFGSGTQLSVL.

The V call is TRBV3-1 (or the pseudogene TRBV3-2), the J call TRBJ2-5, with 7 bases matching TRBD2. The CDR3 sequence is 19 residues long. The V gene's germline CDR1 is LGHDT and CDR2 YNNKEL (reference sequence). The junction had 16 bases not matched to a gene; V was cut back by 3 bases and J by 0 bases. CDR3: CASSHPREDSSLHQETQYF. As DNA, the CDR3 is TGTGCCAGCAGCCACCCCCGGGAGGACTCTTCCTTACACCAAGAGACCCAGTACTTC.

J is TRBJ1-1 and V is TRBV7-6; D remains unclear. The ends were cut back, 7 bases at V and 7 bases at J, with 13 bases in the middle. The germline gives CDR1 SGHVS, CDR2 FNYEAQ. The CDR3 runs to 12 residues. In nucleotides, the CDR3 is TGTGCCAGCATCCGGGATGCAGGTGAAGCTTTCTTT. This codes for CASIRDAGEAFF. Looking up the rest from reference TRBV7-6 and TRBJ1-1 gives the full variable domain: GAGVSQSPRYKVTKRGQDVALRCDPISGHVSLYWYRQALGQGPEFLTYFNYEAQQDKSGLPNDRFSAERPEGSISTLTIQRTEQRDSAMYRCASIRDAGEAFFGQGTRLTVV.

The gene calls are TRBV5-4 and TRBJ2-1; D not certain. The CDR3 is 13 residues long. From germline, CDR1 is SGHNT and CDR2 YYREEE (reference sequence). Trimming shortened V by 3 bases and J by 5 bases, and 9 bases separated the two germline ends. The CDR3 reads CASSSPADNEQFF. Written as DNA, the CDR3 is TGTGCCAGCAGCTCCCCGGCGGACAATGAGCAGTTCTTC.

V gene TRBV6-4 combines with J gene TRBJ1-1; D ambiguous. The germline CDR1 and CDR2 sequences are MRHNA and SNTAGT. V gave up 6 bases and J gave up 1 base, with 12 bases separating them. CDR3 length equals 14 residues. The CDR3, as DNA: TGTGCCAGCAGGCAGTGGGCTAAGAACACTGAAGCTTTCTTT. Its translation is CASRQWAKNTEAFF.

In this sample, this clone turned up once. The chain employs TRBV6-5 and TRBJ1-2, with 7 bases identical to TRBD1. Germline CDR1 reads MNHEY; CDR2 reads SVGAGI. CDR3 size: 15 residues. Unmatched junction bases numbered 3, after V lost 2 bases and J lost 0 bases. Here the CDR3 reads CASSYKGGANYGYTF. The CDR3 region has the DNA TGTGCCAGCAGTTACAAAGGGGGCGCTAACTATGGCTACACCTTC.

The V and J genes are TRBV29-1 and TRBJ2-3; a weak D match, TRBD2 (6 bases). Trimming shortened V by 3 bases and J by 0 bases, and 19 bases separated the two germline ends. This CDR3 region has 17 residues. CDR1 and CDR2 (germline): SQVTM, ANQGSEA. The CDR3 DNA is TGCAGCGTTGATTCCCTGTACGCGGGGCCCAGCACAGATACGCAGTATTTT. As protein: CSVDSLYAGPSTDTQYF.

This clone was observed a single time. The gene calls are TRBV28 and TRBJ2-7, with 9 bases that match TRBD1. The J segment lost 5 bases and the V segment lost 8 bases, leaving 7 bases of the junction unmatched. Germline CDR1 reads MDHEN; CDR2 reads SYDVKM. The CDR3 spans 13 residues. CDR3 nucleotides: TGTGCCAGCCACGGGACAGGGTACAACGAGCAGTACTTC. It is translated as CASHGTGYNEQYF.

V usage is TRBV27 and J usage is TRBJ2-7; TRBD2 is a possible D gene (6 bases). CDR3 length: 13 residues. The V and J ends lost 6 bases and 4 bases respectively, with 13 bases between them. The germline V gene has CDR1 MNHEY and CDR2 SMNVEV (reference sequence). The DNA for the CDR3 is TGTGCCAGCAGGCGGGGTACAGGTTACGAGCAGTACTTC. Encoded protein: CASRRGTGYEQYF.

This clone was detected only a few times. CDR3 region: CASSYSPRGGEQFF. The CDR3 bases are TGTGCCAGCAGTTACTCGCCCAGAGGGGGTGAGCAGTTCTTC. This rearrangement joins TRBV6-6 to TRBJ2-1; weak D call: TRBD1 (6 bases). The CDR3 has 14 amino acids. Between the trimmed V and J ends, which lost 0 bases and 9 bases, there was a span of 12 bases. Germline loops: CDR1 MNHNY, CDR2 SVGAGI (reference sequence).

This clone has just a few counts. The J gene is TRBJ2-3, the V gene TRBV5-4; 10 nucleotides align to TRBD1. The germline V gene has CDR1 SGHNT and CDR2 YYREEE (reference sequence). The CDR3 consists of 15 residues. J gave up 1 base and V 3 bases, and 2 bases lay outside the gene matches. CDR3 loop: CASSWGTGGTDTQYF. The CDR3, as DNA: TGTGCCAGCAGCTGGGGGACAGGGGGCACAGATACGCAGTATTTT. Full variable domain (remainder filled in from reference TRBV5-4 and TRBJ2-3): ETGVTQSPTHLIKTRGQQVTLRCSSQSGHNTVSWYQQALGQGPQFIFQYYREEENGRGNFPPRFSGLQFPNYSSELNVNALELDDSALYLCASSWGTGGTDTQYFGPGTRLTVL.

CDR3 sequence reads: CSASYRDSGNTIYF. CDR3 sequence (DNA): TGCAGTGCTAGTTACAGGGACTCTGGAAACACCATATATTTT. The rearrangement links TRBV20-1 to TRBJ1-3; perhaps TRBD1 as D (6 bases). CDR1 and CDR2 (germline): DFQATT, SNEGSKA (reference sequence). CDR3 length equals 14 residues. V gave up 3 bases and J gave up 0 bases, with 9 bases separating them.

V and J are TRBV12-5 and TRBJ2-1; TRBD1 is a possible D gene (6 bases). This CDR3 has 16 amino acids. Germline lookup yields CDR1 LGHNT and CDR2 FRNRAP. Trimming took 0 bases from V and 2 from J, leaving 11 bases between them. Written as DNA, the CDR3 is TGTGCTAGTGGTTTGGTCCCAGGGGTCCCCTACAATGAGCAGTTCTTC. Translation gives CASGLVPGVPYNEQFF.

The chain couples TRBV28 to TRBJ2-7; D possibly corresponds to TRBD1 (5 bases). The V end lost 3 bases, the J end lost 0 bases, and 9 bases lay between the germline ends. The CDR3 consists of 14 residues. Germline lookup yields CDR1 MDHEN and CDR2 SYDVKM. The CDR3 coding sequence is TGTGCCAGCAGTTTTGGGGCTAGCTCCTACGAGCAGTACTTC. This translates into CASSFGASSYEQYF.

This chain links TRBV10-3 with TRBJ1-3, with no clear D. CDR1 and CDR2 from the germline V gene are ENHRY and SYGVKD. The CDR3 has 12 amino acids. Trimming took 10 bases from V and 4 from J, leaving 11 bases between them. Here the CDR3 DNA reads TGTGCCACGAGAGAAGAGGGAAACACCATATATTTT. The encoded protein is CATREEGNTIYF.

The chain carries TRBV3-1 (or the pseudogene TRBV3-2) and TRBJ2-7; 8 bases match TRBD2. There are 17 residues in the CDR3. Trimming at V came to 5 bases and at J to 3 bases, leaving 15 bases not matched to a gene. Germline V CDR1 and CDR2: LGHDT, YNNKEL (reference sequence). The CDR3 sequence is CASSGQITGTSFYEQYF. CDR3 bases: TGTGCCAGCAGCGGACAGATAACCGGGACTAGTTTCTACGAGCAGTACTTC.

This rearrangement joins TRBV24-1 to TRBJ2-1, with 8 bases matching TRBD2. Germline loops: CDR1 KGHDR, CDR2 SFDVKD. There are 16 residues in the CDR3. The J segment lost 4 bases and the V segment lost 3 bases, leaving 7 bases of the junction unmatched. CDR3 region: CATSDPTSGVYNEQFF. The CDR3 coding sequence is TGTGCCACCAGTGATCCAACTAGCGGAGTATACAATGAGCAGTTCTTC.

The chain is built from TRBV19 and TRBJ1-1; 7 positions match TRBD1. CDR1 and CDR2 from the germline V gene are LNHDA and SQIVND (reference sequence). This CDR3 is 14 amino acids long. With V trimmed by 6 bases and J by 9 bases, 13 bases remained unmatched. Written as DNA, the CDR3 is TGTGCCAGTAGGCCCACAGGGGCAGTCTATAAAGCTTTCTTT. The encoded protein is CASRPTGAVYKAFF.

This clone was observed a single time. The rearrangement links TRBV21-1 to TRBJ1-1; no DNA check was done on the table's D call, TRBD1. TRBV21-1 is a documented pseudogene. The length of the CDR3 is 15 residues. The CDR3 sequence is CASSLRTGTNTEAFF. CDR3 sequence (DNA): TGTGCCAGCAGCCTACGGACAGGCACCAACACTGAAGCTTTCTTT.

In nucleotides, the CDR3 is TGCAGCGTTGAAGTCTCCGGTACTGAAGCTTTCTTT. This encodes CSVEVSGTEAFF. J is TRBJ1-1 and V is TRBV29-1; D is unclear. V lost 1 base to trimming and J lost 5 bases, with 8 bases between them. This CDR3 is 12 amino acids long. Germline V lookup: CDR1 SQVTM, CDR2 ANQGSEA.

The chain links TRBV5-5 to TRBJ2-5; D is undetermined. CDR1 and CDR2 from the germline V gene are SGHKS and YYEKEE (reference sequence). The V end lost 5 bases, the J end lost 3 bases, and 17 bases lay between the germline ends. The CDR3 is 15 amino acids. The CDR3 sequence is CASRPDKITEETQYF. The CDR3 nucleotides read TGTGCCAGCAGGCCTGACAAGATCACCGAAGAGACCCAGTACTTC.

A note on this clone: One end of the junction varies from germline; a read error may be responsible. CDR3 loop: CASSLARSGIVNERFF. Here the CDR3 DNA reads TGTGCCAGCAGCTTAGCCCGAAGCGGGATAGTCAATGAGCGGTTCTTC. The chain couples TRBV7-2 to TRBJ2-1; TRBD2 aligns across 7 bases. Looked up from germline, CDR1 is SGHTA and CDR2 is FQGNSA. The CDR3 spans 16 residues.